This T cell receptor beta chain stems from a study of CD8+ T cells in alopecia areata. To note about this clone: The antigen remains unidentified.

RNA extraction and reverse transcription yielded cDNA as sequencing template. Using immunoSEQ multiplex PCR, the repertoire was profiled, and TCRdb retains in-frame clones only, with some absent. The sample has about 100,000 clones; 50% to 60% are singletons. General observations from the study: Lesional scalp, notably in alopecia totalis/universalis, had clonality above that of normal scalp. A great number of expanded lesional clones endured in scalp and blood during tofacitinib. Having one nonresponder leaves uncertain how baseline CD8+ expansion relates to response.

The treatment denotes: oral pan-JAK inhibitor, 5-10 mg twice daily. CD4+ and CD8+ T cells were sorted from PBMCs stained for CD3, CD4 and CD8. Germline lookup yields CDR1 SNHLY and CDR2 FYNNEI. V trimming: 6 bases; J trimming: 6 bases; junction bases outside the gene matches: 8. This CDR3 contains 15 residues. The source of this sequence is a human donor with alopecia areata. This specimen consisted of CD8+ T cells sorted from blood, obtained at approximately week 55, from a patient treated with tofacitinib. The genes are TRBV2 and TRBJ2-1; 10 bases are shared with TRBD1. The CDR3 spells CASSAPRTGGNEQFF. CDR3 in DNA: TGTGCCAGCAGCGCCCCCCGGACAGGGGGCAATGAGCAGTTCTTC.